A single sample gave rise to the 7 T cell receptor beta chains below, sequenced in a study of cytomegalovirus exposure and HLA in healthy donors. It was with 60 Vbeta and 13 Jbeta primers that the PCR ran. The data were produced by immunoSEQ multiplex PCR, yet TCRdb's version contains in-frame clones alone and is incomplete. The sample includes about 260,000 clones, around two thirds of them seen just once. The sequencing sample was made of PBMCs. The origin of the receptors is a female donor in good health and CMV-seronegative.

This chain uses TRBV6-1 with TRBJ1-3; D unresolved. CDR3 length: 16 residues. Germline V gives CDR1 MNHNS, CDR2 SASEGT. Trimming cost V 1 base and J 0 bases, with 10 bases left between them. This CDR3 is CASSEDAENSGNTIYF. The CDR3 DNA is TGTGCCAGCAGTGAAGACGCGGAAAACTCTGGAAACACCATATATTTT.

This sequence joins TRBV28 and TRBJ2-7, with D possibly matching TRBD1 (5 bases). V was cut by 6 bases and J by 5 bases, with 11 bases left in between. Germline V gene sequence: CDR1 MDHEN, CDR2 SYDVKM. CDR3 size: 12 residues. The CDR3 DNA sequence: TGTGCCAGCAGACCCGACAGTCACGAGCAGTACTTC. Protein: CASRPDSHEQYF.

The V and J genes are TRBV2 and TRBJ1-1; 12 nucleotides agree with TRBD1. This CDR3 has 15 residues. The V gene end was trimmed by 7 bases and the J gene end by 5 bases; junction bases not matched to a gene: 8. Germline lookup yields CDR1 SNHLY and CDR2 FYNNEI. This CDR3 reads CASNRPGQGATEAFF. DNA for the CDR3: TGTGCCAGCAATCGACCGGGACAGGGGGCGACTGAAGCTTTCTTT. The variable domain in full, completed from reference TRBV2 and TRBJ1-1, reads EPEVTQTPSHQVTQMGQEVILRCVPISNHLYFYWYRQILGQKVEFLVSFYNNEISEKSEIFDDQFSVERPDGSNFTLKIRSTKLEDSAMYFCASNRPGQGATEAFFGQGTRLTVV.

V and J are TRBV18 and TRBJ1-1; D ambiguous. Germline CDR1 is KGHSH and CDR2 is LQKENI. V was cut by 5 bases and J by 2 bases, with 9 bases left in between. The CDR3 has 13 residues. The CDR3 DNA sequence: TGTGCCAGCTCATACACGACTAACACTGAAGCTTTCTTT. Residues: CASSYTTNTEAFF.

This clone was detected a few times. The rearrangement links TRBV10-3 to TRBJ2-7; TRBD2 matches at 15 bases. Looked up from germline, CDR1 is ENHRY and CDR2 is SYGVKD. Trimming at V came to 2 bases and at J to 6 bases, leaving 2 bases not matched to a gene. This CDR3 has 15 amino acids. The DNA of the CDR3 is TGTGCCATCAGTGAGGGACTAGCGGGAGGGAGCGAGCAGTACTTC. This gives the protein CAISEGLAGGSEQYF.

This clone was recorded a few times. The rearrangement links TRBV19 to TRBJ2-1; TRBD2 matches 9 bases. Germline V gene lookup returns CDR1 LNHDA and CDR2 SQIVND (reference sequence). The CDR3 has 14 amino acids. After removal of 9 bases from V and 5 bases from J, the junction contained 8 bases not matched to a gene. CDR3 in DNA: TGTGCCAGCGCACAGCGGGAGGTGCACAATGAGCAGTTCTTC. This sequence encodes CASAQREVHNEQFF.

V gene TRBV4-1 combines with J gene TRBJ1-5; the D is unclear. Germline-derived CDR1 and CDR2 are MGHRA and YSYEKL. The CDR3 length is 16 residues. Trimming took 6 bases from V and 3 from J, leaving 18 bases between them. Here the CDR3 reads CASSRLAGVDNQPQHF. The CDR3 coding sequence is TGCGCCAGCAGTCGTTTGGCCGGAGTTGACAATCAGCCCCAGCATTTT.